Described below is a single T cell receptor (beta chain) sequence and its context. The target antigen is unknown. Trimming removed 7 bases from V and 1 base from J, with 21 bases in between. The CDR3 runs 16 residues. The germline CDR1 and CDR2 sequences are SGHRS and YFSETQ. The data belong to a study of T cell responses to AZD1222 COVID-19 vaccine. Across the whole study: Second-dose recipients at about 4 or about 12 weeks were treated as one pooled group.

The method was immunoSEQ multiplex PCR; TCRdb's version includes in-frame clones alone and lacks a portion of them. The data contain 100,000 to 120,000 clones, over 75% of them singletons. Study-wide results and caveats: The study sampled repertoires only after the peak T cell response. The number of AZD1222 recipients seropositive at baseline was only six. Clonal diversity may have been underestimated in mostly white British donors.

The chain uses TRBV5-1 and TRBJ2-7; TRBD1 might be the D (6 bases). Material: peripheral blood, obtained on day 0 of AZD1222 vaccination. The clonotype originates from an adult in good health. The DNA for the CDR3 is TGCGCCAGCGCCTCGCTGGGGGCGGTTAGGTCCTACGAGCAGTACTTC. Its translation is CASASLGAVRSYEQYF.